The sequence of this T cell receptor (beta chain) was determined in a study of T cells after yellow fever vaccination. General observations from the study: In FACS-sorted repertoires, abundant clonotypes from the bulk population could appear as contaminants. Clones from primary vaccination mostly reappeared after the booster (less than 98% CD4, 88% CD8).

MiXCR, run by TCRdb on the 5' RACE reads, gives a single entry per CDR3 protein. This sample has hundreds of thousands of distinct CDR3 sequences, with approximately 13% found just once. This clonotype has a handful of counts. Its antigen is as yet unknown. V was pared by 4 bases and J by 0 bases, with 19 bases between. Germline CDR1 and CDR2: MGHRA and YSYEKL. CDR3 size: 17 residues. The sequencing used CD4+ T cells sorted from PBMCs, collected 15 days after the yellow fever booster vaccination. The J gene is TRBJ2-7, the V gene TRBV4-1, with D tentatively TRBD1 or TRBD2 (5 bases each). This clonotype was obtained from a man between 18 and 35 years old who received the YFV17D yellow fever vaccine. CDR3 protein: CASSRGILSDISYEQYF. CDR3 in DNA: TGCGCCAGCAGCCGGGGGATTTTGTCGGACATCTCCTACGAGCAGTACTTC.